This TCR beta chain came from a study of technical replicates of blood from a handful of donors (dated by TCRdb to about 2017). The library relied on the immunoSEQ multiplex PCR assay. The source is immuneACCESS, and TCRdb retained only in-frame sequences with V and J called. Part of the clones is not carried over; for the studies checked, unresolved V genes explain less than half of this, and the remainder is unexplained. Within this sample are about 82,000 clones, with over 90% of them counted one time only. The ten largest clones capture 0.39% of the sample. Trimming at the junction amounts to 5 bases on V and 6 bases on J, and the germline ends lie 10 bases apart. Including cysteine and phenylalanine, the CDR3 has 12 amino acids. Of the read, only the CDR3 DNA is kept; its 36 bases are in frame from base 1. CDR1 and CDR2 were assigned from the germline V gene as MGHRA and YSYEKL. Worth noting for this clone: It has no known antigen specificity. Base qualities are not at hand, and no much larger clone is one base apart.

The receptor was isolated from a human donor in good health. Sequencing used T cells isolated from PBMCs. Rearrangement joined TRBV4-1 to TRBJ1-1; 6 matching bases give a weak D call of TRBD1. The sequence in DNA is TGCGCCAGCAGCGCGAGGGGGTCTGAAGCTTTCTTT. This codes for CASSARGSEAFF.